Listed here is a single T cell receptor beta chain. The antigen is not known. This specimen comes from a study of T cell repertoires in cytomegalovirus infection. Study-wide background: HLA-C-restricted CMV epitopes, recently identified, and well-studied HLA-B-restricted ones were used by the study. A matching HLA type, together with CMV infection, was signaled by public TCR beta signatures. Study outcomes and limitations: Accumulated public TCR beta family frequency recognized individuals carrying CMV together with the relevant HLA. HLA-C-restricted CMV-specific TCR beta clonotypes were dominant in the ex vivo response.

Via MiXCR, TCRdb re-called the reads, giving one row per CDR3 protein. The sample records hundreds of thousands of distinct CDR3 sequences, roughly 30% being singletons. The germline V gene encodes CDR1 SGHAT and CDR2 FQNNGV. The CDR3 contains 15 residues. The V end was cut by 5 bases, the J end by 0 bases, with 12 bases between. The J gene is TRBJ2-3, the V gene TRBV11-2; D is ambiguous. Specimen: cultured PBMCs, collected from culture after CMV antigen stimulation. The origin of this receptor is a human donor in good health (CMV status not recorded). Some clones in this sample may be carry-over from other donors' samples. This chain's CDR3 is CASSPYWHSTDTQYF. CDR3 bases: TGTGCCAGCAGCCCGTACTGGCATAGCACAGATACGCAGTATTTT.